Below, 27 T cell receptor beta chains from the same sample are listed, as sequenced in a study of blood T cells in healthy people across ages. Combining a sample-barcoded 5' primer with a J-beta primer mix, a second PCR ran for about 7 to 11 cycles. In TCRdb, the 5' RACE reads were re-called with MiXCR into one record per CDR3 protein. Of roughly 790,000 distinct CDR3 sequences listed, around 40% were seen once; the top ten hold 20% to 25%. Source material: blood. These receptors were taken from a woman aged 55-70 years in good health.

This clonotype was counted a few times. The chain is built from TRBV18 and TRBJ1-4; perhaps TRBD1 as D (5 bases). Per germline, CDR1 KGHSH and CDR2 LQKENI. The CDR3 covers 16 residues. The V end was cut by 4 bases, the J end by 0 bases, with 12 bases between. Here the CDR3 DNA reads TGTGCCAGCTCACGACGGGACCTTGCAACTAATGAAAAACTGTTTTTT. Protein sequence: CASSRRDLATNEKLFF.

The V gene is TRBV29-1, the J gene TRBJ2-3; 9 positions match TRBD2. V lost 7 bases to trimming and J lost 2 bases; unmatched junction nucleotides: 7. The CDR3 is 14 residues long. Looked up from germline, CDR1 is SQVTM and CDR2 is ANQGSEA. Here the CDR3 reads CSATTSGFTDTQYF. The DNA for the CDR3 is TGCAGCGCGACGACTAGCGGTTTCACAGATACGCAGTATTTT.

V and J are TRBV12-3 or TRBV12-4 and TRBJ1-1; 7 bases fit TRBD1. After removal of 1 base from V and 8 bases from J, the junction contained 7 bases not matched to a gene. This CDR3 spans 14 amino acids. The CDR3 DNA follows: TGTGCCAGCAGTTTAGGGGGGACAGCCCTGGAAGCTTTCTTT. It is translated as CASSLGGTALEAFF.

At least ten counts were recorded for this clonotype. This rearrangement joins TRBV24-1 to TRBJ2-3; TRBD1 agrees at 7 bases. J gave up 2 bases and V 4 bases, and 2 bases lay outside the gene matches. CDR3 length: 14 amino acids. Germline-derived CDR1 and CDR2 are KGHDR and SFDVKD. The CDR3 here is CATSEGGLTDTQYF. CDR3 sequence (DNA): TGTGCCACCAGTGAAGGGGGCCTCACAGATACGCAGTATTTT.

V usage is TRBV4-2 and J usage is TRBJ2-3; D tentatively fits TRBD1 or TRBD2 (6 bases each). Trimming pared 4 bases from V and 7 bases from J, leaving 21 bases between. Per germline, CDR1 LGHNA and CDR2 YNFKEQ. The CDR3 sequence is 16 residues long. The chain's CDR3 is CASSRGKGGGPNTQYF. CDR3 sequence (DNA): TGTGCCAGCAGCCGCGGAAAGGGGGGCGGACCTAATACGCAGTATTTT.

This sequence joins TRBV3-1 and TRBJ2-1, with a weak D call TRBD2 (6 bases). The V end was cut by 0 bases, the J end by 4 bases, with 10 bases between. The V gene's germline CDR1 is LGHDT and CDR2 YNNKEL (reference sequence). This CDR3 region has 15 residues. This CDR3 is CASSQDHSGYNEQFF. The DNA for the CDR3 is TGTGCCAGCAGCCAAGATCACAGCGGGTACAATGAGCAGTTCTTC.

The chain employs TRBV20-1 and TRBJ2-7, with a weak D call TRBD2 (5 bases). Germline assignment: CDR1 DFQATT and CDR2 SNEGSKA (reference sequence). The germline V and J ends were trimmed by 1 base and 2 bases, with 15 bases remaining between them. The CDR3 totals 15 residues. The CDR3 nucleotides read TGCAGTGCTAGAGGGGCGGGTCCTCAGGCCTACGAGCAGTACTTC. It yields the protein CSARGAGPQAYEQYF.

The chain joins TRBV29-1 to TRBJ2-3; tentative D call: TRBD1 (5 bases). The germline V gene has CDR1 SQVTM and CDR2 ANQGSEA. Trimming removed 7 bases from V and 0 bases from J, with 14 bases in between. The CDR3 has 14 residues. CDR3 in amino acids: CSGTKGFSTDTQYF. The DNA for the CDR3 is TGCAGCGGTACTAAGGGGTTTAGCACAGATACGCAGTATTTT.

This chain links TRBV29-1 with TRBJ2-5, with no clear D. This CDR3 region has 12 residues. Germline V gene data show CDR1 as SQVTM and CDR2 as ANQGSEA. V lost 4 bases to trimming and J lost 2 bases, with 8 bases between them. The CDR3 sequence: CSVVPEQETQYF. DNA for the CDR3: TGCAGCGTTGTTCCGGAGCAAGAGACCCAGTACTTC.

The chain uses TRBV19 and TRBJ2-5; 12 bases align to TRBD2. V gave up 5 bases and J gave up 9 bases; unmatched junction bases: 16. CDR3 length: 17 amino acids. The V gene's germline CDR1 is LNHDA and CDR2 SQIVND (reference sequence). CDR3 sequence (DNA): TGTGCCAGTAGTCGCCTTACTAGCGGGGGGCTGGATCGAGCCCAGTACTTC. This translates into CASSRLTSGGLDRAQYF.

The genes are TRBV20-1 and TRBJ2-3; the match to TRBD2 covers 9 bases. The CDR3 extends over 16 amino acids. The V and J ends lost 1 base and 2 bases, in that order; junction bases with no gene match: 7. Germline CDR1 is DFQATT and CDR2 is SNEGSKA (reference sequence). CDR3 coding DNA: TGCAGTGCTAGAGTGCCCCTAGCGGGGTTCACAGATACGCAGTATTTT. This translates into CSARVPLAGFTDTQYF.

This clonotype was picked up a small number of times. The V gene is TRBV9, the J gene TRBJ2-1; 9 nucleotides match TRBD1. This CDR3 has 16 residues. Looked up from germline, CDR1 is SGDLS and CDR2 is YYNGEE. V lost 3 bases and J lost 6; bases outside the gene matches: 10. The DNA of the CDR3 is TGTGCCAGCAGCGGAACGACAGGGGGGCTTTCCAATGAGCAGTTCTTC. This encodes CASSGTTGGLSNEQFF.

This chain uses TRBV7-9 with TRBJ2-5; 13 positions agree with TRBD2. V shed 1 base and J 11 bases; nucleotides not matched to a gene: 10. The CDR3 sequence is 16 residues long. Germline V gives CDR1 SEHNR, CDR2 FQNEAQ (reference sequence). The CDR3 region is CASSLVGLAGVDEQYF. CDR3 nucleotides: TGTGCCAGCAGCTTAGTTGGACTAGCGGGGGTAGATGAGCAGTACTTC.

The gene calls are TRBV12-3 or TRBV12-4 and TRBJ2-6; TRBD1 or TRBD2 may be the D gene (5 bases each). The CDR3 contains 16 residues. Trimming stripped 7 bases from V and 3 bases from J, with 16 bases between. CDR3 in DNA: TGTGCCAGCATCCAAGGCCGGGGCAATGGGGCCAACGTCCTGACTTTC. Translation: CASIQGRGNGANVLTF.

This chain joins TRBV18 and TRBJ1-2; no clear D. Trimming took off 5 bases at V and 2 bases at J, with 15 bases between the two ends. The CDR3 runs 15 residues. Germline CDR1 reads KGHSH; CDR2 reads LQKENI. CDR3 bases: TGTGCCAGCTCATCGGATTACATAATCAACTATGGCTACACCTTC. Amino acid sequence: CASSSDYIINYGYTF.

The J gene is TRBJ2-1, the V gene TRBV3-1, with 10 bases that match TRBD2. Per germline, CDR1 LGHDT and CDR2 YNNKEL (reference sequence). Unmatched junction bases numbered 5, after V lost 8 bases and J lost 7 bases. The CDR3 spans 13 residues. The CDR3 region is CASVASGGNEQFF. Written as DNA, the CDR3 is TGTGCCAGCGTTGCTAGCGGGGGAAATGAGCAGTTCTTC.

This clonotype has a handful of counts. The chain joins TRBV20-1 to TRBJ2-7, with 9 bases lining up with TRBD1. This CDR3 contains 14 residues. CDR1 is DFQATT and CDR2 is SNEGSKA in the germline V gene (reference sequence). The ends lost 6 bases at V and 1 base at J; junction bases unmatched: 7. CDR3 sequence: CSAWDREFSYEQYF. The CDR3 DNA is TGCAGTGCATGGGACAGGGAATTTTCCTACGAGCAGTACTTC.

The chain links TRBV14 to TRBJ2-1, with D tentatively TRBD1 (6 bases). Germline V gives CDR1 SGHDN, CDR2 FVKESK. This CDR3 is 15 amino acids long. With 2 bases removed from V and 2 bases from J, the gap between germline ends came to 10 bases. CDR3 sequence reads: CASSQRGSTYNEQFF. CDR3 in DNA: TGTGCCAGCAGCCAAAGGGGGAGCACCTACAATGAGCAGTTCTTC.

V usage is TRBV3-1 and J usage is TRBJ1-2, with D possibly TRBD1 on 5 matching bases. The germline V gene has CDR1 LGHDT and CDR2 YNNKEL (reference sequence). The ends were cut back, 1 base at V and 6 bases at J, with 12 bases in the middle. The CDR3 loop spans 14 amino acids. This CDR3 reads CASSQVFRANGYTF. The CDR3 DNA follows: TGTGCCAGCAGCCAAGTTTTCAGGGCCAATGGCTACACCTTC.

This clonotype came up a few times. The V and J genes are TRBV5-1 and TRBJ2-3, with 15 bases fitting TRBD2. The germline V gene has CDR1 SGHRS and CDR2 YFSETQ. J lost 6 bases, V lost 4 bases, and 6 bases had no gene match. This CDR3 comprises 16 residues. The CDR3 sequence is CASSPEGTSGGDTQYF. The CDR3 nucleotides are TGCGCCAGCAGCCCCGAAGGGACTAGCGGGGGGGATACGCAGTATTTT.

The sample holds a few counts of this clonotype. V usage is TRBV4-3 and J usage is TRBJ2-7; unclear D gene. The germline V gene encodes CDR1 LGHNA and CDR2 YSLEER. The V end lost 0 bases, the J end lost 4 bases, and 7 bases lay between the germline ends. This CDR3 spans 13 amino acids. DNA for the CDR3: TGCGCCAGCAGCCAAGAATTACGGTACGAGCAGTACTTC. Its translation: CASSQELRYEQYF.

The chain is built from TRBV6-1 and TRBJ2-2, with D perhaps given as TRBD1 or TRBD2 (5 bases each). The ends were cut back, 7 bases at V and 3 bases at J, with 12 bases in the middle. CDR1 MNHNS and CDR2 SASEGT come from the germline V gene. There are 14 residues in the CDR3. The CDR3 bases are TGTGCCAGCAACGAGAGAGGGGACACCGGGGAGCTGTTTTTT. This sequence encodes CASNERGDTGELFF.

This sequence joins TRBV28 and TRBJ2-5; 7 positions agree with TRBD2. The closer fit of TRBJ2-7 to the DNA end suggests the J call may be wrong. CDR3 length equals 15 residues. Germline V lookup: CDR1 MDHEN, CDR2 SYDVKM. DNA of the CDR3: TGTGCCAGCACGACGTCAAGCGGGAACACCTACGAGCAGTACTTC. Its protein product is CASTTSSGNTYEQYF.

The genes are TRBV24-1 and TRBJ2-7; 8 positions match TRBD1. The CDR3 has 14 residues. Germline lookup yields CDR1 KGHDR and CDR2 SFDVKD. J lost 7 bases, V lost 3 bases, and 7 bases had no gene match. CDR3 residues: CATSDTGTGLEQYF. CDR3 in DNA: TGTGCCACCAGTGATACCGGGACAGGCCTGGAGCAGTACTTC.

The rearrangement uses TRBV7-2 and TRBJ2-3, with TRBD2 as a possible D gene (5 bases). CDR3 length equals 14 residues. V was clipped by 1 base and J by 2 bases, with 7 bases between them. The V gene's germline CDR1 is SGHTA and CDR2 FQGNSA. Here the CDR3 DNA reads TGTGCCAGCAGCTTAGACGGGAACACAGATACGCAGTATTTT. This encodes CASSLDGNTDTQYF. Full variable domain (rest looked up from reference TRBV7-2 and TRBJ2-3): GAGVSQSPSNKVTEKGKDVELRCDPISGHTALYWYRQSLGQGLEFLIYFQGNSAPDKSGLPSDRFSAERTGGSVSTLTIQRTQQEDSAVYLCASSLDGNTDTQYFGPGTRLTVL.

This clonotype was seen a few times. The chain employs TRBV29-1 and TRBJ1-1; TRBD1 aligns across 8 bases. Germline CDR1 reads SQVTM; CDR2 reads ANQGSEA. The CDR3 spans 14 residues. V trimming: 7 bases; J trimming: 0 bases; junction bases outside the gene matches: 7. CDR3: CSGRQGIMNTEAFF. The CDR3 bases are TGCAGCGGAAGACAGGGGATCATGAACACTGAAGCTTTCTTT.

This clonotype appeared a few times. The chain is built from TRBV28 and TRBJ2-7; TRBD1 matches 9 bases. The V gene end was trimmed by 8 bases and the J gene end by 3 bases; junction bases not matched to a gene: 5. Germline V gene data show CDR1 as MDHEN and CDR2 as SYDVKM. The CDR3 is 13 residues long. The CDR3 DNA reads as TGTGCCAGCGGACAGGGGTACGTCTACGAGCAGTACTTC. Translating it yields CASGQGYVYEQYF. Full variable domain (missing parts from reference TRBV28 and TRBJ2-7): DVKVTQSSRYLVKRTGEKVFLECVQDMDHENMFWYRQDPGLGLRLIYFSYDVKMKEKGDIPEGYSVSREKKERFSLILESASTNQTSMYLCASGQGYVYEQYFGPGTRLTVT.